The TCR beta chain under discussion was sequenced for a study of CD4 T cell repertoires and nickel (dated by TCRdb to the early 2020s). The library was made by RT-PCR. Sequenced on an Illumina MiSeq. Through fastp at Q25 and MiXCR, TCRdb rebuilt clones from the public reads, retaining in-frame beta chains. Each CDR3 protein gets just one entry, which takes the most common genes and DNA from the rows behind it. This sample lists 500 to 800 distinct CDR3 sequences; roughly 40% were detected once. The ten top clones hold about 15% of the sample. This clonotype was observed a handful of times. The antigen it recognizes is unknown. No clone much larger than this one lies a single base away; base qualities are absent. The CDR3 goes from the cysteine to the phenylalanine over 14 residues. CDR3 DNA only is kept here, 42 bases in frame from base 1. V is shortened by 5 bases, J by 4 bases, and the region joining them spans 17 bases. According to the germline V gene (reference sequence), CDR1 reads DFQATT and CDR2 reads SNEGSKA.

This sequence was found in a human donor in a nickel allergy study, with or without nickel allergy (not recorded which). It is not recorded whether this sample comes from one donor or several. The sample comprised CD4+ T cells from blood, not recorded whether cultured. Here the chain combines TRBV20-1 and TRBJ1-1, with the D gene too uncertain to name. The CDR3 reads CSAPRGDYITEAFF. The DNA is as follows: TGCAGTGCTCCCCGCGGGGATTATATCACTGAAGCTTTCTTT.